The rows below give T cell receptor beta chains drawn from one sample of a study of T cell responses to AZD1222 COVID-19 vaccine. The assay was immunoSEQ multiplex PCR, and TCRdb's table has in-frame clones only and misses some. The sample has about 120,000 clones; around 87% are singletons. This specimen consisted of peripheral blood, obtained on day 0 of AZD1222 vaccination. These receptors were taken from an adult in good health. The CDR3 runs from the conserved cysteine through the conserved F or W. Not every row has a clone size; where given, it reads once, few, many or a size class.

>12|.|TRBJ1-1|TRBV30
CAWTQGNTEAFF
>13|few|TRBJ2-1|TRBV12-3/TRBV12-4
CASSLQSGDEQFF
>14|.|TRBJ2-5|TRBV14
CASSQGTSTETQYF
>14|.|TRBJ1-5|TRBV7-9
CASSLTNSNQPQHF
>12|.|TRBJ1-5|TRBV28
CASSLFGQPQHF
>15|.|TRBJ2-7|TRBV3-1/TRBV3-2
CASSQTQRGSYEQYF
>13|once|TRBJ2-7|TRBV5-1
CASSLAQGYEQYF
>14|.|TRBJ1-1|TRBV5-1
CASSLAQSSTEAFF
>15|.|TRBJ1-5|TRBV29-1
CSVGLGGLDGQPQHF
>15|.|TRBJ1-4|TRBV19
CASSGTGLGTEKLFF
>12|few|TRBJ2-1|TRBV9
CASSTIGGGEFF
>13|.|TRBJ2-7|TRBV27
CASSVDSSYEQYF
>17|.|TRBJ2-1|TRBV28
CASSPSRERISYNEQFF
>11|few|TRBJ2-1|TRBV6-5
CASSSGVGQFF